The 4 T cell receptor beta chains in this list originate from one sample, sequenced in a study of Tregs in tolerant kidney transplant recipients. Libraries were prepared by immunoSEQ multiplex PCR; TCRdb keeps only in-frame clonotypes and omits some of them. The sample lists about 83,000 clones, 95% to 98% occurring once. Source: CD4+ T cells from blood, taken before the transplant. The receptors here all came from a human donor who received a combined kidney and bone marrow transplant.

The chain uses TRBV5-6 and TRBJ2-1, with D possibly matching TRBD1 (5 bases). CDR1 is SGHDT, CDR2 YYEEEE, per germline. The CDR3 contains 15 residues. V gave up 1 base and J gave up 1 base, with 9 bases separating them. DNA for the CDR3: TGTGCCAGCAGCTTGAGGGGCGGTTCCTACAATGAGCAGTTCTTC. Its protein is CASSLRGGSYNEQFF.

The rearrangement joins TRBV11-3 to TRBJ2-3, with 7 positions matching TRBD2. Germline V gene lookup returns CDR1 SGHNT and CDR2 YENEEA. J lost 4 bases, V lost 5 bases, and 15 bases had no gene match. This CDR3 has 17 residues. The CDR3 loop reads CASSRSIGLVSPDTQYF. CDR3 nucleotide sequence: TGTGCCAGCAGCCGCTCTATAGGACTAGTATCCCCAGATACGCAGTATTTT.

The V gene is TRBV5-6, the J gene TRBJ2-3; TRBD1 agrees at 8 bases. The V segment lost 0 bases and the J segment 14 bases; nucleotides outside the gene matches: 5. Germline V CDR1 and CDR2: SGHDT, YYEEEE. CDR3 length: 12 residues. DNA for the CDR3: TGTGCCAGCAGCTTGGGACAGGGGATCCTGTATTTT. Its translation is CASSLGQGILYF.

V is TRBV7-2 and J is TRBJ1-2, with D hard to call. The CDR3 is made up of 14 amino acids. Germline CDR1 reads SGHTA; CDR2 reads FQGNSA. Trimming cost V 1 base and J 4 bases, with 10 bases left between them. The CDR3: CASSLGGTPYGYTF. The CDR3 region has the DNA TGTGCCAGCAGCTTAGGTGGCACGCCCTATGGCTACACCTTC.